These 30 T cell receptor beta chains were sequenced from one sample in a study of T cells in Graves' hyperthyroidism and ophthalmopathy (dated by TCRdb to the late 2010s). Libraries were constructed by multiplex PCR. Sequencing was carried out with an Illumina HiSeq 2000. TCR beta CDR3 regions were amplified from RNA transcripts. The TCR CDR3 was subjected to a first round of RT-PCR using the HTBI primer set and the Qiagen OneStep RT-PCR kit. TCRdb's own reprocessing of the public reads used fastp at Q25 and MiXCR and kept productive beta chains. Under each unique CDR3 protein, matching rows form one entry showing the most common genes and DNA. The sample records over 650,000 distinct CDR3 sequences, about a sixth of which are singletons. The ten largest make up over 7.5% of the sample. Sequencing input: blood. The receptors come from a man younger than 35 with Graves' hyperthyroidism.

This clonotype was detected only a few times. The J gene is TRBJ2-7, the V gene TRBV20-1; the match to TRBD1 covers 8 bases. CDR3 length: 14 residues. With 5 bases clipped from V and 4 bases from J, the junction kept 10 bases outside the gene matches. Germline CDR1 DFQATT, CDR2 SNEGSKA (reference sequence). The CDR3 DNA is TGCAGTGCTGCGTCCGGGACAGGCTTATACGAGCAGTACTTC. It yields the protein CSAASGTGLYEQYF.

The chain links TRBV12-3 or TRBV12-4 to TRBJ1-2; TRBD1 matches at 10 bases. Trimming cost V 5 bases and J 3 bases; bases outside gene matches: 6. The CDR3 totals 15 residues. In DNA form, the CDR3 reads TGTGCCAGCAGTCTCCTCGGGACAGGGGACTATGGCTACACCTTC. Translation gives CASSLLGTGDYGYTF.

In its sample, this clonotype was seen many times. This chain joins TRBV2 and TRBJ2-5, with 10 bases identical to TRBD1. V was clipped by 4 bases and J by 5 bases; unmatched bases: 1. Per germline, CDR1 SNHLY and CDR2 FYNNEI. The CDR3 covers 13 residues. The chain's CDR3 is CASSGGQGETQYF. The DNA for the CDR3 is TGTGCCAGCAGTGGGGGACAGGGGGAGACCCAGTACTTC.

This chain joins TRBV11-1 and TRBJ2-7; 8 bases are shared with TRBD1. Germline-derived CDR1 and CDR2 are SGHAT and FQDESV (reference sequence). The V and J ends lost 3 bases and 5 bases, in that order; junction bases with no gene match: 3. The CDR3 totals 13 residues. CDR3 amino acids: CASSFQGADEQYF. In DNA, the CDR3 is TGTGCCAGCAGCTTCCAGGGGGCAGACGAGCAGTACTTC.

This clonotype showed up many times. The chain uses TRBV10-3 and TRBJ1-1, with D maybe TRBD1 (6 bases). CDR1 is ENHRY, CDR2 SYGVKD, per germline. The CDR3 totals 13 residues. V lost 8 bases and J 5 bases, leaving 15 bases between the germline ends. CDR3 DNA sequence: TGTGCCATCGCTCCGACAGGTACGACTGAAGCTTTCTTT. Its protein product is CAIAPTGTTEAFF.

The chain has TRBV11-2 and TRBJ2-7; weak D call: TRBD1 (5 bases). CDR1 SGHAT and CDR2 FQNNGV come from the germline V gene. Deletions cut 5 bases from V and 5 bases from J, with 13 bases between. The CDR3 has 13 residues. The CDR3 DNA reads as TGTGCCAGCAGCCTAGGGGTAGCAAACGAGCAGTACTTC. Protein sequence: CASSLGVANEQYF.

The rearrangement links TRBV3-1 to TRBJ2-1, with D perhaps TRBD2 (6 bases). Germline V lookup: CDR1 LGHDT, CDR2 YNNKEL (reference sequence). V was pared by 6 bases and J by 7 bases, with 19 bases between. The CDR3 consists of 15 residues. The DNA of the CDR3 is TGTGCCAGCAGACTCGAGGCGGGACGGGGGAATGAGCAGTTCTTC. Translation: CASRLEAGRGNEQFF.

In its sample, this clonotype was seen a few times. This chain links TRBV28 with TRBJ2-2; either TRBD1 or TRBD2 may fit D (6 bases each). The CDR3 is 14 amino acids. Trimming took off 8 bases at V and 3 bases at J, with 13 bases between the two ends. Germline loops: CDR1 MDHEN, CDR2 SYDVKM. The CDR3 coding sequence is TGTGCCAGCCTGGGGGGCCCGGACACCGGGGAGCTGTTTTTT. Its translation: CASLGGPDTGELFF.

This clonotype has a handful of counts. One junction end does not reproduce the germline sequence, and a read error may be involved. V and J are TRBV7-2 and TRBJ2-4; no clear D gene. This CDR3 is 14 amino acids long. Germline CDR1 and CDR2: SGHTA and FQGNSA. As DNA, the CDR3 is TGTGCCAGCAGCTTAGTAGCAGTGGCTGAACATTCAGTATTC. It translates to CASSLVAVAEHSVF.

The CDR3 nucleotides are TGTGCCAGCAGTTCCTACGGCAGGTGGGAGACCCAGTACTTC. Its protein product is CASSSYGRWETQYF. The chain links TRBV6-5 to TRBJ2-5, with D uncertain. CDR1 is MNHEY, CDR2 SVGAGI, per germline. The CDR3 has 14 amino acids. Trimming left V 4 bases short and J 5 bases short, with 14 bases between.

V usage is TRBV7-2 and J usage is TRBJ2-3, with 10 bases that match TRBD2. V shed 5 bases and J 6 bases; nucleotides not matched to a gene: 8. This CDR3 has 15 residues. The germline V gene encodes CDR1 SGHTA and CDR2 FQGNSA. The CDR3 bases are TGTGCCAGCAGCGCCGCTAGCGGGAGTACTGATACGCAGTATTTT. Amino acids: CASSAASGSTDTQYF. The variable domain in full, completed from reference TRBV7-2 and TRBJ2-3, reads GAGVSQSPSNKVTEKGKDVELRCDPISGHTALYWYRQSLGQGLEFLIYFQGNSAPDKSGLPSDRFSAERTGGSVSTLTIQRTQQEDSAVYLCASSAASGSTDTQYFGPGTRLTVL.

This clonotype has just a few counts. This chain joins TRBV28 and TRBJ1-5; unclear D gene. Germline V gene lookup returns CDR1 MDHEN and CDR2 SYDVKM. The CDR3 length is 18 residues. V lost 6 bases, J lost 1 base, and 22 bases lay in between. Here the CDR3 reads CASSKTLRVDGSNQPQHF. The CDR3 DNA reads TGTGCCAGCAGCAAAACCCTGAGGGTGGACGGGAGCAATCAGCCCCAGCATTTT. The entire variable domain, with the rest obtained from reference TRBV28 and TRBJ1-5, is as follows: DVKVTQSSRYLVKRTGEKVFLECVQDMDHENMFWYRQDPGLGLRLIYFSYDVKMKEKGDIPEGYSVSREKKERFSLILESASTNQTSMYLCASSKTLRVDGSNQPQHFGDGTRLSIL.

This clonotype has only a few counts. The rearrangement uses TRBV18 and TRBJ1-2; D not certain. CDR3 length: 13 amino acids. Germline V gene sequence: CDR1 KGHSH, CDR2 LQKENI. V was trimmed by 3 bases and J by 8 bases, leaving 13 bases between them. In nucleotides, the CDR3 is TGTGCCAGCTCACCGGGTCAAAACCGGGGCTACACCTTC. Its translation: CASSPGQNRGYTF.

The chain joins TRBV28 to TRBJ1-2; TRBD1 aligns across 10 bases. The junction had 6 bases not matched to a gene; V was cut back by 1 base and J by 7 bases. The CDR3 runs 15 residues. Germline V gene lookup returns CDR1 MDHEN and CDR2 SYDVKM. The CDR3 here is CASSLLGGQGFGYTF. The CDR3 nucleotides are TGTGCCAGCAGTTTATTAGGGGGACAGGGGTTTGGCTACACCTTC.

This clonotype was detected only a few times. One end of the junction is discordant with germline, which a read error may explain. The chain employs TRBV6-5 and TRBJ1-3, with a weak D call TRBD1 (5 bases). There are 15 residues in the CDR3. The V gene's germline CDR1 is MNHEY and CDR2 SVGAGI. The CDR3 region is CARSYGPGRGNTIYF. The CDR3 DNA is TGTGCCAGGAGTTACGGTCCAGGGAGAGGAAACACCATATATTTT.

The gene calls are TRBV20-1 and TRBJ2-7; perhaps TRBD2 as D (5 bases). Trimming pared 5 bases from V and 0 bases from J, leaving 11 bases between. Germline V gene sequence: CDR1 DFQATT, CDR2 SNEGSKA (reference sequence). The CDR3 extends over 13 amino acids. In DNA, the CDR3 is TGCAGTGCTTCCTCCGGGGTCTCCTACGAGCAGTACTTC. This codes for CSASSGVSYEQYF.

This clonotype was seen at least ten times. The chain is built from TRBV28 and TRBJ2-5; a possible D gene is TRBD2 (6 bases). The V end lost 3 bases, the J end lost 5 bases, and 16 bases lay between the germline ends. Germline CDR1 and CDR2: MDHEN and SYDVKM. This CDR3 is built from 15 residues. The CDR3 protein is CASSFAGTRQETQYF. In DNA, the CDR3 is TGTGCCAGCAGTTTTGCGGGGACGCGGCAGGAGACCCAGTACTTC.

The chain recombines TRBV5-5 with TRBJ1-2; D uncertain. The CDR3 runs 14 residues. Germline lookup yields CDR1 SGHKS and CDR2 YYEKEE (reference sequence). V dropped 0 bases and J dropped 4 bases, with 10 bases sitting between them. The CDR3 loop reads CASSLDPGIYGYTF. CDR3 bases: TGTGCCAGCAGCTTGGATCCAGGCATCTATGGCTACACCTTC.

This clonotype was seen many times. The chain uses TRBV30 and TRBJ2-1; 11 bases map to TRBD1. The V and J ends lost 3 bases and 5 bases, in that order; junction bases with no gene match: 3. CDR1 and CDR2 from the germline V gene are GTSNPN and SVGIG (reference sequence). There are 14 residues in the CDR3. The CDR3 protein is CAWRDRGLDNEQFF. The CDR3 DNA reads as TGTGCCTGGAGGGACAGGGGGCTGGACAATGAGCAGTTCTTC.

This clonotype was counted many times. The V call is TRBV28, the J call TRBJ2-5, with a weak D call TRBD1 (6 bases). Trimming cost V 3 bases and J 5 bases, with 25 bases left between them. CDR1 and CDR2 from the germline V gene are MDHEN and SYDVKM. CDR3 length: 18 amino acids. The CDR3 sequence: CASSFPASGVHWRETQYF. The CDR3 nucleotides are TGTGCCAGCAGTTTCCCCGCGTCAGGGGTACATTGGAGGGAGACCCAGTACTTC.

The V and J genes are TRBV13 and TRBJ1-5, with TRBD1 identical over 7 bases. With V trimmed by 5 bases and J by 1 base, 11 bases remained unmatched. Per germline, CDR1 PRHDT and CDR2 FYEKMQ (reference sequence). The CDR3 consists of 17 residues. The CDR3 loop is CASSQRDRDGSNQPQHF. In DNA form, the CDR3 reads TGTGCCAGCAGCCAGCGTGACAGGGACGGGAGCAATCAGCCCCAGCATTTT.

This clonotype has a handful of counts. The CDR3 loop is CASSLRGGADSPLHF. CDR3 coding DNA: TGTGCCAGCAGCTTAAGGGGGGGTGCGGATTCACCCCTCCACTTT. The chain recombines TRBV7-2 with TRBJ1-6, with D perhaps matching TRBD1 (6 bases). Germline loops: CDR1 SGHTA, CDR2 FQGNSA. V shed 2 bases and J shed 8 bases, with 13 bases lying between them. This CDR3 is 15 amino acids long.

DNA of the CDR3: TGCGCCAGCAGCTTGGCCGAGGGGTCCTCCTACAATGAGCAGTTCTTC. Encoded protein: CASSLAEGSSYNEQFF. The chain carries TRBV5-1 and TRBJ2-1; D could derive from TRBD1 or TRBD2 (5 bases each). This CDR3 has 16 residues. Trimming took off 0 bases at V and 0 bases at J, with 10 bases between the two ends. The V gene's germline CDR1 is SGHRS and CDR2 YFSETQ.

At least ten counts were recorded for this clonotype. The V and J genes are TRBV7-2 and TRBJ2-5, with 11 bases that match TRBD2. This CDR3 is 16 amino acids long. Germline V gene data show CDR1 as SGHTA and CDR2 as FQGNSA. Trimming took 2 bases from V and 3 from J; bases not matched to a gene: 5. CDR3 loop: CASSLRPGLAEETQYF. The DNA of the CDR3 is TGTGCCAGCAGCTTAAGACCGGGACTAGCGGAAGAGACCCAGTACTTC.

This clonotype was detected ten times or more. The J gene is TRBJ1-1, the V gene TRBV7-3; 10 bases are shared with TRBD1. CDR3 length: 15 amino acids. J was trimmed by 4 bases and V by 2 bases; bases with no gene match: 4. CDR1 is SGHTA and CDR2 is FQGTGA in the germline V gene. CDR3 loop: CASSLGDRGTTEAFF. The CDR3, as DNA: TGTGCCAGCAGCTTAGGGGACAGGGGTACCACTGAAGCTTTCTTT.

Many counts were recorded for this clonotype. The V gene is TRBV27, the J gene TRBJ2-1, with D perhaps matching TRBD2 (6 bases). CDR1 MNHEY and CDR2 SMNVEV come from the germline V gene (reference sequence). V was trimmed by 0 bases and J by 10 bases, leaving 10 bases between them. The CDR3 spans 13 residues. CDR3 in DNA: TGTGCCAGCAGTTTATCGCGGAGCGGGGAGCAGTTCTTC. Translated: CASSLSRSGEQFF.

This clonotype was recorded at least ten times. CDR3 sequence (DNA): TGTGCCAGCAGTCGGGAAGGGGGCACAGATACGCAGTATTTT. Its protein is CASSREGGTDTQYF. The chain joins TRBV3-1 to TRBJ2-3; the D gene could be TRBD1 or TRBD2 (5 bases each). V gave up 6 bases and J gave up 1 base, with 11 bases separating them. Germline V gives CDR1 LGHDT, CDR2 YNNKEL (reference sequence). CDR3 length: 14 amino acids.

This clonotype was seen ten or more times. The rearrangement joins TRBV11-2 to TRBJ1-1; D possibly corresponds to TRBD1 (6 bases). The CDR3 contains 13 residues. The germline V gene encodes CDR1 SGHAT and CDR2 FQNNGV. The V end was cut by 2 bases, the J end by 8 bases, with 12 bases between. The CDR3 protein is CASSLKGVREAFF. The DNA of the CDR3 is TGTGCCAGCAGCTTAAAGGGGGTTCGGGAAGCTTTCTTT.

This clonotype appeared a few times. The chain links TRBV28 to TRBJ2-7, with 11 bases lining up with TRBD2. This CDR3 spans 17 amino acids. The germline CDR1 and CDR2 sequences are MDHEN and SYDVKM. V dropped 5 bases and J dropped 3; count of bases not matched to a gene: 12. CDR3 in amino acids: CASSHTTGTSGFYEQYF. CDR3 sequence (DNA): TGTGCCAGCAGTCACACAACCGGGACTAGCGGCTTCTACGAGCAGTACTTC.

This clonotype was seen many times. The V and J genes are TRBV11-1 and TRBJ2-5; 8 bases align to TRBD2. J was trimmed by 5 bases and V by 0 bases; bases with no gene match: 8. The CDR3 has 16 residues. CDR1 and CDR2 (germline): SGHAT, FQDESV (reference sequence). The DNA of the CDR3 is TGTGCCAGCAGCTTAGCGCAAGCGGGAGCACCTGAGACCCAGTACTTC. This translates into CASSLAQAGAPETQYF.